This is a list of T cell receptor beta chains from one sample in a study of blood T cell repertoires in COVID-19. The protocol was immunoSEQ multiplex PCR, while the TCRdb copy is restricted to in-frame clones and leaves out a portion. Of some 190,000 clones listed, around 80% are singletons. Sequencing input: peripheral blood. These receptors all stem from a woman between 50 and 59 years old with acute or convalescent COVID-19. Each CDR3 is given with its conserved first and last residue. A D gene is named only where the DNA matches it firmly. Expanded clones get a size class; other rows say once, few or many, or leave the size out.

j_call: TRBJ1-1
v_call: TRBV6-6
d_call: TRBD1
clone_size: few
cdr3_nt: TGTGCCAGCAGTTACTCGAGGACAGGGGTATATGGTGAAGCTTTCTTT
cdr3_aa: CASSYSRTGVYGEAFF

j_call: TRBJ1-2
v_call: TRBV6-1
d_call: TRBD1
clone_size: NA
cdr3_nt: TGTGCCAGCAGTGAAAACCCAGGGGGCGCAGGTGGCTACACCTTC
cdr3_aa: CASSENPGGAGGYTF

j_call: TRBJ1-2
v_call: TRBV3-1/TRBV3-2
d_call: TRBD1
clone_size: NA
cdr3_nt: TGTGCCAGCAGCCGGCCTAACCAGGGGGCCGGCTATGGCTACACCTTC
cdr3_aa: CASSRPNQGAGYGYTF

j_call: TRBJ2-3
v_call: TRBV28
d_call: TRBD2
clone_size: NA
cdr3_nt: TGTGCCAGCAGTTTAGACTACGGACTAGGAAGCACAGATACGCAGTATTTT
cdr3_aa: CASSLDYGLGSTDTQYF

j_call: TRBJ1-3
v_call: TRBV7-2
d_call: TRBD1
clone_size: NA
cdr3_nt: TGTGCCAGCAGCTTAGGCGGGACAGTAAACACCATATATTTT
cdr3_aa: CASSLGGTVNTIYF

j_call: TRBJ2-2
v_call: TRBV6-5
d_call: NA
clone_size: NA
cdr3_nt: TGTGCCAGCAGTTCCGGGACACCCTGGGGCGGGGAGCTGTTTTTT
cdr3_aa: CASSSGTPWGGELFF

j_call: TRBJ2-7
v_call: TRBV28
d_call: NA
clone_size: NA
cdr3_nt: TGTGCCAGCAGTTTAATGGACATTTCCTACGAGCAGTACTTC
cdr3_aa: CASSLMDISYEQYF

j_call: TRBJ1-6
v_call: TRBV2
d_call: NA
clone_size: NA
cdr3_nt: TGTGCCAGCAGAAGCTATACAGGGAATTCACCCCTCCACTTT
cdr3_aa: CASRSYTGNSPLHF

j_call: TRBJ2-7
v_call: TRBV11-2
d_call: NA
clone_size: NA
cdr3_nt: TGTGCCAGCAGCCCACAAATCCGGGGTTCCGAGCAGTACTTC
cdr3_aa: CASSPQIRGSEQYF

j_call: TRBJ2-2
v_call: TRBV24-1
d_call: TRBD1
clone_size: few
cdr3_nt: TGTGCCACCAGAACAGGGGGCGCGGGCACCGGGGAGCTGTTTTTT
cdr3_aa: CATRTGGAGTGELFF

j_call: TRBJ2-7
v_call: TRBV10-3
d_call: TRBD1
clone_size: NA
cdr3_nt: TGTGCCATCAGTGAGACGACAAGGGGGCGGTACGAGCAGTACTTC
cdr3_aa: CAISETTRGRYEQYF

j_call: TRBJ1-2
v_call: TRBV18
d_call: TRBD1
clone_size: NA
cdr3_nt: TGTGCCAGCTCACCGGAACAGGGGACAAAAAACACCTTC
cdr3_aa: CASSPEQGTKNTF

j_call: TRBJ1-3
v_call: TRBV30
d_call: NA
clone_size: once
cdr3_nt: TGTGCCTGGAGTGTCGGGGTAGTGTCTGGAAACACCATATATTTT
cdr3_aa: CAWSVGVVSGNTIYF

j_call: TRBJ1-1
v_call: TRBV29-1
d_call: NA
clone_size: NA
cdr3_nt: TGCAGCGTTGGGGTAGGAGGGAACACTGAAGCTTTCTTT
cdr3_aa: CSVGVGGNTEAFF

j_call: TRBJ2-7
v_call: TRBV19
d_call: TRBD1
clone_size: NA
cdr3_nt: TGTGCCAGTAGTTCCGGGACAGACAACCCCTACGAGCAGTACTTC
cdr3_aa: CASSSGTDNPYEQYF

j_call: TRBJ2-7
v_call: TRBV7-2
d_call: TRBD2
clone_size: NA
cdr3_nt: TGTGCCAGCAGCCAGGGACTAGCCCGCTACGAGCAGTACTTC
cdr3_aa: CASSQGLARYEQYF

j_call: TRBJ2-1
v_call: TRBV5-4
d_call: TRBD2
clone_size: few
cdr3_nt: TGTGCCAGCAGCTCACTGGGACTAGCGGGTTCTTACAATGAGCAGTTCTTC
cdr3_aa: CASSSLGLAGSYNEQFF